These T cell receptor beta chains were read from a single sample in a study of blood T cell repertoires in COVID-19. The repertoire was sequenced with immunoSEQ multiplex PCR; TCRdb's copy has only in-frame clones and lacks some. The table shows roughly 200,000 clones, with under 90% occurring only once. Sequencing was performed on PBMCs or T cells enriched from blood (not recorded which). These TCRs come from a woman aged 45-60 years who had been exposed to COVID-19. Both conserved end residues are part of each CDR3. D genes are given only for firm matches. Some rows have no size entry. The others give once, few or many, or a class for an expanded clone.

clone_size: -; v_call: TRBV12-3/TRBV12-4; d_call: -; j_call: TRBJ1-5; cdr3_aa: CATRYSNQPQHF; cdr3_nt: TGTGCCACCCGTTATAGCAATCAGCCCCAGCATTTT
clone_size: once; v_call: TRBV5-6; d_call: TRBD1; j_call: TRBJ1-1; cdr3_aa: CASSGQGAAEAFF; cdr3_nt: TGTGCCAGCAGCGGACAGGGGGCTGCTGAAGCTTTCTTT
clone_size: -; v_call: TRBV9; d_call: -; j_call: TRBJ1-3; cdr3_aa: CASSVSDRPSSGNTIYF; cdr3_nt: TGTGCCAGCAGCGTATCTGACAGACCCAGCTCTGGAAACACCATATATTTT
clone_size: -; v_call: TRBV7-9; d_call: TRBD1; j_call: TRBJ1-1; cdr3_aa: CASSLRQGRDEAFF; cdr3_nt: TGTGCCAGCAGCTTAAGACAGGGGAGGGATGAAGCTTTCTTT
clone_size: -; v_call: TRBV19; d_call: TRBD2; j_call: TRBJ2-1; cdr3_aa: CATRTSGGSYNEQFF; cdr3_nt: TGTGCCACCCGGACTAGCGGGGGTTCCTACAATGAGCAGTTCTTC
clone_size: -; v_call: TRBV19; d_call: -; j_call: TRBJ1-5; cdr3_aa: CASSLFGAGARIQPQHF; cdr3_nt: TGTGCCAGTAGTCTTTTCGGGGCGGGAGCCCGAATACAGCCCCAGCATTTT
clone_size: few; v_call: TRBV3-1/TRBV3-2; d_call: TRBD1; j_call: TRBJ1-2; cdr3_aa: CASSQGAGTGHGYTF; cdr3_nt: TGTGCCAGCAGCCAAGGTGCCGGGACAGGGCATGGCTACACCTTC
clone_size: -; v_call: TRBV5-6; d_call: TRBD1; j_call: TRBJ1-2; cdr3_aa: CASSYRTGNDGYTF; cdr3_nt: TGTGCCAGCAGTTATAGGACAGGGAACGATGGCTACACCTTC
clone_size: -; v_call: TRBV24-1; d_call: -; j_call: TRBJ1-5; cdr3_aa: CATAGGWNQPQHF; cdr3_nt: TGTGCCACGGCGGGGGGGTGGAATCAGCCCCAGCATTTT
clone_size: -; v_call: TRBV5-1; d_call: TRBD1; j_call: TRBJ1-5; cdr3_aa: CASSPQGAKSQPQHF; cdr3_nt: TGCGCCAGCAGCCCACAGGGGGCTAAATCACAGCCCCAGCATTTT
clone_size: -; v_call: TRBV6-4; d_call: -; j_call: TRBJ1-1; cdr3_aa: CASSDSGQRAFF; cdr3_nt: TGTGCCAGCAGTGACTCCGGACAGAGAGCTTTCTTT
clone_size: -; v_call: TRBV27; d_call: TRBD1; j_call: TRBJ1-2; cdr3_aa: CASRRDRVDGYTF; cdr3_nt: TGTGCCAGCAGGCGGGACAGGGTTGATGGCTACACCTTC
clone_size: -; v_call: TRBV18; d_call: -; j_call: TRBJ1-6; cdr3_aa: CASSPLEGSFNNSPLHF; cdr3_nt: TGTGCCAGCTCACCGCTTGAGGGATCTTTCAATAATTCACCCCTCCACTTT
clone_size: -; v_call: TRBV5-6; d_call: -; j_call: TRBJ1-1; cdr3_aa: CASSRRDRTEAFF; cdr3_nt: TGTGCCAGCAGCCGCCGAGACAGAACTGAAGCTTTCTTT
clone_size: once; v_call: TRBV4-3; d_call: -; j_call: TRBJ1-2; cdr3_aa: CASSQEENRGYTF; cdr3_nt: TGCGCCAGCAGCCAAGAAGAGAATAGAGGCTACACCTTC
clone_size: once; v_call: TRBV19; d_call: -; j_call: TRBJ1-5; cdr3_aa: CASSKDRNQPQHF; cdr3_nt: TGTGCCAGTAGTAAGGACAGAAATCAGCCCCAGCATTTT
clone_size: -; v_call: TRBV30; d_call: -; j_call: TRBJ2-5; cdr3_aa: CAWSGPGLRETQYF; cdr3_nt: TGTGCCTGGAGTGGGCCAGGGCTCAGGGAGACCCAGTACTTC
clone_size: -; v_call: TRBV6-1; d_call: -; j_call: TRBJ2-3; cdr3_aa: CASSEADRGPSSRTDTQYF; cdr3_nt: TGTGCCAGCAGTGAAGCGGACAGAGGGCCCTCAAGTAGGACAGATACGCAGTATTTT
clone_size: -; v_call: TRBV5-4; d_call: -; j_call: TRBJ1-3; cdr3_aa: CASSLVPTGMEGNTIYF; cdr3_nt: TGTGCCAGCAGCTTGGTCCCTACAGGGATGGAAGGAAACACCATATATTTT
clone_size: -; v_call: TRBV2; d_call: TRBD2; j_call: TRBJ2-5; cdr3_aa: CASSAGGGLAGSPRETQYF; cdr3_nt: TGTGCCAGCAGCGCAGGGGGGGGACTAGCGGGCTCCCCGCGGGAGACCCAGTACTTC
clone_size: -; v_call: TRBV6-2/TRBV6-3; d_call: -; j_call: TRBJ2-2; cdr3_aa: CASCLRTPRTGELFF; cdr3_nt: TGTGCCAGCTGTTTAAGGACTCCAAGGACCGGGGAGCTGTTTTTT
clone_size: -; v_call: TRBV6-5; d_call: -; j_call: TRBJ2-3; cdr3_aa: CASRSRPTGPDTQYF; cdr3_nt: TGTGCCAGCAGAAGCAGGCCCACCGGCCCAGATACGCAGTATTTT
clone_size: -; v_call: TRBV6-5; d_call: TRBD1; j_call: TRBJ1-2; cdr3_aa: CASKRQGGNYGYTF; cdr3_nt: TGTGCCAGCAAGCGGCAGGGGGGTAACTATGGCTACACCTTC
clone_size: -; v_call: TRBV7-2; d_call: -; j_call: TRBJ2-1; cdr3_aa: CASSPASAYNEQFF; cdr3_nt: TGTGCCAGCAGCCCCGCTTCGGCCTACAATGAGCAGTTCTTC
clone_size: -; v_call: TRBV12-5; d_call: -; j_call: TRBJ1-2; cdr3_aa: CASGRSTGFLYGYTF; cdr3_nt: TGTGCTAGTGGTCGGTCCACAGGTTTCCTTTATGGCTACACCTTC
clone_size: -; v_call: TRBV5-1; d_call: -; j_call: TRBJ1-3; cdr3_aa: CASSAGQTGNTIYF; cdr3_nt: TGCGCCAGCAGCGCCGGACAGACTGGAAACACCATATATTTT
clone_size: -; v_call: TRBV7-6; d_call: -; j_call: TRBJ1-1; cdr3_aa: CASSLGQENTEAFF; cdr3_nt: TGTGCCAGCAGCTTAGGGCAGGAGAACACTGAAGCTTTCTTT
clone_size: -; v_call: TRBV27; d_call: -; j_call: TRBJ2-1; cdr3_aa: CASSRKFDSYNEQFF; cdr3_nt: TGTGCCAGCAGTCGCAAATTCGACAGCTACAATGAGCAGTTCTTC
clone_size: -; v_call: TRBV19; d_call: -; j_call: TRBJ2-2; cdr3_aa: CASKQGRGVAGELFF; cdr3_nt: TGTGCCAGTAAGCAAGGCAGGGGTGTCGCCGGGGAGCTGTTTTTT
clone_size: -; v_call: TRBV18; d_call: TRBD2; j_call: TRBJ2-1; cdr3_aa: CASSPPNSGGGDEQFF; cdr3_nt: TGTGCCAGCTCACCACCAAACAGCGGGGGAGGAGATGAGCAGTTCTTC
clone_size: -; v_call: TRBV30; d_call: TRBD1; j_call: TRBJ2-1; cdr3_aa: CAWTGLTWGQGRNEQFF; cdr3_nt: TGTGCCTGGACAGGTCTGACGTGGGGACAGGGGAGGAATGAGCAGTTCTTC
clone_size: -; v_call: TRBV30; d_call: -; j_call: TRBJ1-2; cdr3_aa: CAWSPGGVYGYTF; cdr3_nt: TGTGCCTGGAGCCCTGGAGGGGTATATGGCTACACCTTC
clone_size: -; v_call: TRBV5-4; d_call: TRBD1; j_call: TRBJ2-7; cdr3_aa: CASSSDRASHEQYF; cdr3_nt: TGTGCCAGCAGCTCGGACAGGGCCTCCCACGAGCAGTACTTC
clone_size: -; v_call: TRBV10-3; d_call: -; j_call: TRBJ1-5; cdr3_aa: CATVSGGSGNQPQHF; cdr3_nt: TGTGCCACGGTTTCCGGGGGATCGGGCAATCAGCCCCAGCATTTT
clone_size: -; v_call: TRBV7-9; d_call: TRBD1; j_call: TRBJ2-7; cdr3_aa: CASSRDRGLYEQYF; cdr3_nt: TGTGCCAGCAGCCGGGACAGGGGGCTGTACGAGCAGTACTTC